The clone carrying this TCR beta chain was seen more than once but under ten times. The target antigen is unknown. A read error may be the cause here, since a much bigger clone is one base away. Exclusion of patients followed from uncontrolled infection, other autoimmune disease, pregnancy or lactation. The CDR3 contains 15 residues. Germline V gene sequence: CDR1 SGHRS, CDR2 YFSETQ. The source material, RNA transcripts, was used to amplify TCR beta CDR3 regions. TCR CDR3 regions were first amplified by RT-PCR with HTBI primers. TCRdb re-called the multiplex PCR reads through MiXCR, storing one row per CDR3 protein. The sample yields roughly 500,000 distinct CDR3 sequences, 46% seen once. The data derive from a study of T cells in Graves' hyperthyroidism and ophthalmopathy. Regarding the study as a whole: Peripheral blood also featured most of the thyroid clonotypes expanded above 0.001. The model forecast ophthalmopathy, anticipating it by a median around 6.9 months before onset.

Source material: peripheral blood or thyroid tissue (not recorded which). This sequence joins TRBV5-1 and TRBJ1-5; D possibly corresponds to TRBD1 (5 bases). The last part of the DNA fits TRBJ2-3 better; the J call may be wrong. This clonotype was obtained from an adult woman with Graves' disease, either hyperthyroidism or ophthalmopathy (not recorded which). The CDR3 DNA follows: TGCGCCAGCAGCCGAGGCGTGGGGCGCGATCAGCCCCAGTATTTT. Residues: CASSRGVGRDQPQYF.